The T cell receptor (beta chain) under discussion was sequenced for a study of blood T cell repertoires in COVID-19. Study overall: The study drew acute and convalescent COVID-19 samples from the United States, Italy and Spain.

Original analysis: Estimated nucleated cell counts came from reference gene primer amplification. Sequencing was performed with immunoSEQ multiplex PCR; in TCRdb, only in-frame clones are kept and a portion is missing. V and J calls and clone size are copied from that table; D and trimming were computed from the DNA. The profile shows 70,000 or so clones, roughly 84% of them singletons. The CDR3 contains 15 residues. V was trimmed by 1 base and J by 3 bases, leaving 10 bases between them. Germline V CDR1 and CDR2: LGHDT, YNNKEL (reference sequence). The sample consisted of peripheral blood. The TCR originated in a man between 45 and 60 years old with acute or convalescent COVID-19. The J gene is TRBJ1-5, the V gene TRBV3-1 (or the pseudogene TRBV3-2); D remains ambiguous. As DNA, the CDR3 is TGTGCCAGCAGCCAAGGAACGGGGATCAATCAGCCCCAGCATTTT. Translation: CASSQGTGINQPQHF.